Listed here is a single TCR beta chain. What antigen it recognizes has not been identified. Base qualities are not recorded, but no much larger clone differs from it by a single base. Library generation was performed with the immunoSEQ multiplex PCR assay. TCRdb limited this immuneACCESS table to in-frame rearrangements with V and J called. A share of clones is missing; checked studies link under half to unresolved V genes, and the rest is unexplained. Recorded for this sample are 60,000 to 75,000 clones; approximately 90% of them occurred a single time. The ten largest clones represent roughly 1.6% of the sample. Unmatched junction bases come to 10, with V trimmed by 5 bases and J by 15 bases. The CDR3 covers 13 residues, taking in both the cysteine and the phenylalanine. The kept DNA is CDR3 alone, 39 bases in frame from the first base. Taken from the germline V gene, the CDR1 and CDR2 loops are SGHAT and FQNNGV.

This sample is drawn from a study of T cell changes during pregnancy in multiple sclerosis (dated by TCRdb to 2018 to 2020). Regarding the study in general: The study examined how the T cell repertoire changed over the course of pregnancy in women with multiple sclerosis.

The clonotype was recovered from a female donor with multiple sclerosis, enrolled in a pregnancy study. This material consisted of peripheral blood, taken after pregnancy. The rearranged chain carries TRBV11-2 and TRBJ2-1; TRBD2 fits 10 bases in the junction. The CDR3: CASSQPGLANGFF. The sequenced DNA: TGTGCCAGCAGCCAGCCGGGACTAGCGAATGGGTTCTTC.